This T cell receptor (beta chain) emerged from a study of Tregs in tolerant kidney transplant recipients. Between the trimmed V and J ends, which lost 1 base and 8 bases, there was a span of 8 bases. The CDR3 consists of 12 residues. CDR1 and CDR2 from the germline V gene are PRHDT and FYEKMQ (reference sequence). Profiling relied on immunoSEQ multiplex PCR, and the TCRdb table lists in-frame clones only, not all of them. This repertoire shows some 47,000 clones, roughly 87% found once; its top ten account for roughly a sixth. Related graft donors supplied nonmyeloablative bone marrow transplants, and mixed chimerism was transient.

This sequence was found in a human patient who received a combined kidney and bone marrow transplant. The graft donor may be the source of some T cells. V gene TRBV13 combines with J gene TRBJ1-1; possibly TRBD1 for D (5 bases). Sequenced material: CD8+ T cells from blood (PBMCs), taken 12 months after the transplant. The CDR3 loop is CASSLENREAFF. CDR3 bases: TGTGCCAGCAGCTTAGAAAACAGGGAAGCTTTCTTT.